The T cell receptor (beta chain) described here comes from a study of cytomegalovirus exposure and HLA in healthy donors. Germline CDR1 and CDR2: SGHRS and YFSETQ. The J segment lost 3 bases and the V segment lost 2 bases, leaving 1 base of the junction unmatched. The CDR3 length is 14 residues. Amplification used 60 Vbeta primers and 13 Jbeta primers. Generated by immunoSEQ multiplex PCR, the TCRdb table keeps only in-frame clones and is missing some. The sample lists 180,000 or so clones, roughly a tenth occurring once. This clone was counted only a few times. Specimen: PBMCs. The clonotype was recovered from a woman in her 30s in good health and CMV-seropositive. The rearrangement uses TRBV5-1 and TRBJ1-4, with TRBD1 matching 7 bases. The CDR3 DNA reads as TGCGCCAGCAGCTTCGGGACAGCTAATGAAAAACTGTTTTTT. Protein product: CASSFGTANEKLFF.